Ten or more counts support the clone carrying this TCR beta chain. TCRdb re-called the RT-PCR reads through MiXCR, storing one row per CDR3 protein. Of more than 150,000 distinct CDR3 sequences in the sample, 24% were seen once. This sample is drawn from a study of patients and donors after allogeneic stem cell transplantation. The CDR3 contains 18 residues. With 0 bases clipped from V and 3 bases from J, the junction kept 14 bases outside the gene matches. The germline gives CDR1 DFQATT, CDR2 SNEGSKA (reference sequence). The source is a human donor who was either an allogeneic HSCT recipient or a stem cell or donor lymphocyte infusion donor (not recorded which). It is not recorded whose cells these are; they may come from a transplant donor. The sample comprised blood, either unsorted or a sorted T cell fraction (not recorded which). The V call is TRBV20-1, the J call TRBJ1-1; 9 bases map to TRBD1. The CDR3 is CSARDWRDREKLYTEAFF. The CDR3 DNA is TGCAGTGCTAGAGATTGGAGGGACAGGGAGAAACTCTACACTGAAGCTTTCTTT.